This TCR beta chain was obtained from a study of patients and donors after allogeneic stem cell transplantation. TCRdb re-analysed the RT-PCR reads in MiXCR, keeping a single row per CDR3 protein. The table lists tens of thousands of distinct CDR3 sequences, around 5% of them singletons. Germline V lookup: CDR1 MNHEY, CDR2 SMNVEV (reference sequence). This CDR3 region has 13 residues. The ends lost 5 bases at V and 8 bases at J; junction bases unmatched: 6. This clonotype was recorded many times. The receptor was isolated from a human donor who was either an allogeneic HSCT recipient or a stem cell or donor lymphocyte infusion donor (not recorded which). It is not recorded whose cells these are; they may come from a transplant donor. The J gene is TRBJ1-2, the V gene TRBV27; TRBD1 agrees at 9 bases. The specimen sequenced was blood, either unsorted or a sorted T cell fraction (not recorded which). The chain's CDR3 is CASSKRDRVGYTF. Written as DNA, the CDR3 is TGTGCCAGCAGTAAACGGGACAGGGTGGGCTACACCTTC.